The 14 T cell receptor beta chains below all came from one sample that was sequenced in a study of cytomegalovirus exposure and HLA in healthy donors. Here immunoSEQ multiplex PCR was the method, and the copy in TCRdb shows in-frame clones only, minus some. The data hold about 140,000 clones, with just under 85% observed a single time. The specimen sequenced was PBMCs. These receptors were collected from a man aged 30-40 years in good health and CMV-seropositive.

This chain joins TRBV2 and TRBJ2-3; 10 positions match TRBD2. Looked up from germline, CDR1 is SNHLY and CDR2 is FYNNEI. The CDR3 loop spans 17 amino acids. J was trimmed by 1 base and V by 5 bases; bases with no gene match: 9. The CDR3 loop is CASSPSSGGSGTDTQYF. Written as DNA, the CDR3 is TGTGCCAGCAGTCCCAGTAGCGGGGGGTCAGGCACAGATACGCAGTATTTT.

This clone was picked up one time. The J gene is TRBJ1-2, the V gene TRBV27, with a possible D match to TRBD1 (5 bases). V was clipped by 6 bases and J by 2 bases, with 13 bases between them. The V gene's germline CDR1 is MNHEY and CDR2 SMNVEV (reference sequence). The CDR3 extends over 14 amino acids. The CDR3 nucleotides read TGTGCCAGCAGCCATCAGGGTGGAAACTATGGCTACACCTTC. This gives the protein CASSHQGGNYGYTF.

The chain's CDR3 is CASSYRGNTGELFF. CDR3 nucleotide sequence: TGTGCCAGCAGTTACCGGGGAAACACCGGGGAGCTGTTTTTT. The chain couples TRBV6-6 to TRBJ2-2, with D possibly matching TRBD2 (5 bases). The CDR3 covers 14 residues. Trimming cost V 2 bases and J 2 bases, with 6 bases left between them. Germline values: CDR1 MNHNY, CDR2 SVGAGI (reference sequence).

This chain connects TRBV9 to TRBJ1-1; TRBD1 aligns across 7 bases. Germline CDR1 is SGDLS and CDR2 is YYNGEE. V lost 0 bases, J lost 11 bases, and 13 bases stayed unmatched. The CDR3 contains 15 residues. CDR3 sequence: CASSVEGARTATAFF. CDR3 DNA sequence: TGTGCCAGCAGCGTAGAGGGGGCACGAACAGCCACGGCTTTCTTT.

The CDR3 region is CASSLAGDPTGELFF. The CDR3 bases are TGTGCCAGCAGTTTAGCGGGAGATCCCACCGGGGAGCTGTTTTTT. The chain recombines TRBV25-1 with TRBJ2-2; 9 bases line up with TRBD2. Germline CDR1 is MGHDK and CDR2 is SYGVNS. The length of the CDR3 is 15 residues. The J segment lost 4 bases and the V segment lost 5 bases, leaving 5 bases of the junction unmatched.

The rearrangement uses TRBV7-9 and TRBJ2-5, with D perhaps TRBD2 (6 bases). This CDR3 region has 16 residues. V gave up 5 bases and J gave up 2 bases, with 18 bases separating them. Germline V gene data show CDR1 as SEHNR and CDR2 as FQNEAQ (reference sequence). The CDR3 spells CASSQGGALTQETQYF. CDR3 DNA: TGTGCCAGCAGCCAGGGCGGGGCCCTTACGCAAGAGACCCAGTACTTC.

The chain combines TRBV5-1 with TRBJ2-7, with D possibly TRBD2 on 5 matching bases. The germline V and J ends were trimmed by 1 base and 0 bases, with 11 bases remaining between them. The CDR3 is 15 amino acids. Germline V gives CDR1 SGHRS, CDR2 YFSETQ. CDR3 residues: CASSLYVGSSYEQYF. CDR3 DNA sequence: TGCGCCAGCAGCTTGTATGTGGGGAGCTCCTACGAGCAGTACTTC.

This chain connects TRBV6-5 to TRBJ2-3; 8 bases are a match to TRBD2. There are 15 residues in the CDR3. With 6 bases clipped from V and 7 bases from J, the junction kept 12 bases outside the gene matches. The germline V gene has CDR1 MNHEY and CDR2 SVGAGI. The CDR3 coding sequence is TGTGCCAGCAGCCCCGGGGAGCGGGGGACACATACGCAGTATTTT. This codes for CASSPGERGTHTQYF.

Here the CDR3 reads CASSPGQSSRYTF. CDR3 bases: TGTGCCAGCAGTCCGGGACAGTCTAGTCGCTACACCTTC. The chain is built from TRBV2 and TRBJ1-2, with 7 bases matching TRBD1. V trimming: 5 bases; J trimming: 9 bases; junction bases outside the gene matches: 9. The CDR3 loop spans 13 amino acids. The germline V gene has CDR1 SNHLY and CDR2 FYNNEI.

The chain combines TRBV5-1 with TRBJ1-6; D is ambiguous. The germline V gene encodes CDR1 SGHRS and CDR2 YFSETQ. The length of the CDR3 is 15 residues. The V gene lost 5 bases and the J gene lost 0 bases, with 9 bases spanning the gap. This CDR3 is CASSPISSYNSPLHF. DNA of the CDR3: TGCGCCAGCAGTCCAATTAGCTCCTATAATTCACCCCTCCACTTT.

The rearrangement joins TRBV6-6 to TRBJ1-1; unclear D gene. With 4 bases removed from V and 3 bases from J, the gap between germline ends came to 15 bases. Looked up from germline, CDR1 is MNHNY and CDR2 is SVGAGI (reference sequence). The CDR3 consists of 15 residues. CDR3 protein: CASSLDHGGYTEAFF. CDR3 nucleotides: TGTGCCAGCAGTTTGGACCACGGAGGATACACTGAAGCTTTCTTT.

The genes are TRBV6-6 and TRBJ1-5; TRBD1 matches at 8 bases. The V segment lost 2 bases and the J segment 6 bases; nucleotides outside the gene matches: 6. The germline CDR1 and CDR2 sequences are MNHNY and SVGAGI (reference sequence). CDR3 size: 15 residues. The CDR3 DNA sequence: TGTGCCAGCAGTTACGATTCAGGGGGCGGTCAGCCCCAGCATTTT. Translated, it gives CASSYDSGGGQPQHF.

CDR3 coding DNA: TGTGCCAGCAGCTTCAACAGGGGGACGGATGGCTACACCTTC. Encoded protein: CASSFNRGTDGYTF. The rearrangement uses TRBV5-4 and TRBJ1-2; 8 nucleotides match TRBD1. The V gene end was trimmed by 2 bases and the J gene end by 6 bases; junction bases not matched to a gene: 6. This CDR3 spans 14 amino acids. Looked up from germline, CDR1 is SGHNT and CDR2 is YYREEE (reference sequence).

The chain joins TRBV7-3 to TRBJ2-7; 7 bases are a match to TRBD1. Germline CDR1 and CDR2: SGHTA and FQGTGA. The ends lost 4 bases at V and 2 bases at J; junction bases unmatched: 5. CDR3 size: 14 residues. The CDR3 nucleotides are TGTGCCAGCAGCTACGACAGGGTGGCCTACGAGCAGTACTTC. This encodes CASSYDRVAYEQYF.